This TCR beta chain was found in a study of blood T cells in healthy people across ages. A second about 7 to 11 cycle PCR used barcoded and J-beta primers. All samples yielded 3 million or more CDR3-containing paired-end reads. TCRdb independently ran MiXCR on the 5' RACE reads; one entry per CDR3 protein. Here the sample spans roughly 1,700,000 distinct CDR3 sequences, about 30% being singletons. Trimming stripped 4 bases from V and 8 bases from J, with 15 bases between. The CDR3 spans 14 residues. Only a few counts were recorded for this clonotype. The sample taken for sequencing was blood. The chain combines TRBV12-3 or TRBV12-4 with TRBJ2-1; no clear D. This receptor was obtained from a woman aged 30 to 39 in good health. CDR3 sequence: CASSWTFGTDEQFF. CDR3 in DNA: TGTGCCAGCAGTTGGACCTTCGGAACGGATGAGCAGTTCTTC.